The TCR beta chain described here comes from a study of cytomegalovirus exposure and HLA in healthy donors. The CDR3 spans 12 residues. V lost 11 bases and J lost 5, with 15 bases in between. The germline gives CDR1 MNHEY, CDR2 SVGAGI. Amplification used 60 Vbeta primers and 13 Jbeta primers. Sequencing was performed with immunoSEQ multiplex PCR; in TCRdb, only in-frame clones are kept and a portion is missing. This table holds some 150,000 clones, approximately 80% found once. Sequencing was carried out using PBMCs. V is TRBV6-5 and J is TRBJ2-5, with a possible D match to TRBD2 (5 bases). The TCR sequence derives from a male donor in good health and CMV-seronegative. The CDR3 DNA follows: TGTGCCGGCACGGGGTGCGGGGAGACCCAGTACTTC. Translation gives CAGTGCGETQYF.